This TCR beta chain was sequenced for a study of tumor-infiltrating lymphocytes in primary liver carcinoma. Whole-study results and caveats: Bulk, unsorted sampling meant CD4+ and CD8+ repertoires went uncompared.

RNA isolated from unsorted whole blood supplied the blood RNA, with germline DNA also extracted. This clonotype was counted between two and nine times. The antigen remains undetermined. Deletions cut 8 bases from V and 1 base from J, with 23 bases between. The CDR3 contains 17 residues. Germline CDR1 is MNHNS and CDR2 is SASEGT. Total RNA amounting to roughly 450 ng was the source from which TCR beta cDNA was made with a constant-region primer. Slightly modified ARM-PCR served as the procedure for the TCR beta libraries. These libraries came from three rounds of nested multiplex PCR. It was with TRBV1-TRBV30 forward primers and a C-beta reverse primer that the first two PCR rounds were run, at about 10 cycles each. Each CDR3 protein is one row after TCRdb ran MiXCR on the multiplex PCR reads. This sample has 310,000 or so distinct CDR3 sequences, with almost 60% found just once.

The sample consisted of peripheral blood. This chain uses TRBV6-1 with TRBJ1-1; tentatively, D is TRBD1 (6 bases). The origin of this receptor is a woman aged 30 to 39 with primary liver carcinoma and hepatitis B virus infection. Here the CDR3 reads CASLKKWGPGRNTEAFF. The DNA for the CDR3 is TGTGCCAGCCTGAAAAAATGGGGGCCGGGCAGGAACACTGAAGCTTTCTTT.